This T cell receptor (beta chain) was sequenced in a study of T cells in Graves' hyperthyroidism and ophthalmopathy. Graves' hyperthyroidism was deemed stable given no ophthalmopathy progression within 18 months. With a duration under 2 months, the hyperthyroidism was newly diagnosed in patients aged 18 to 65. The study left out patients who had uncontrolled infection, other autoimmune disease, pregnancy or lactation. Diagnostic assessment was based on clinical symptoms, serum thyroxine and TRAb, thyroid ultrasound and orbital computed tomography. The CDR3 sequence is 13 residues long. V lost 0 bases and J lost 6, with 6 bases in between. Germline assignment: CDR1 LNHNV and CDR2 YYDKDF (reference sequence). This clonotype was observed at least ten times. Amplification yielded TCR beta CDR3 regions, with RNA transcripts as the source. An initial round of RT-PCR targeting the TCR CDR3 relied on the HTBI primer set. Via MiXCR, TCRdb re-called the multiplex PCR reads, giving one row per CDR3 protein. The top ten hold 13% to 15% of the sample, which has a few hundred thousand distinct CDR3 sequences, less than 20% seen once.

The genes are TRBV15 and TRBJ2-1; D gene ambiguous. Sequenced sample: blood. The source of this sequence is a woman under 30 with Graves' hyperthyroidism. CDR3 residues: CATSRDRANEQFF. The CDR3 nucleotides are TGTGCCACCAGCAGAGATCGGGCCAATGAGCAGTTCTTC.